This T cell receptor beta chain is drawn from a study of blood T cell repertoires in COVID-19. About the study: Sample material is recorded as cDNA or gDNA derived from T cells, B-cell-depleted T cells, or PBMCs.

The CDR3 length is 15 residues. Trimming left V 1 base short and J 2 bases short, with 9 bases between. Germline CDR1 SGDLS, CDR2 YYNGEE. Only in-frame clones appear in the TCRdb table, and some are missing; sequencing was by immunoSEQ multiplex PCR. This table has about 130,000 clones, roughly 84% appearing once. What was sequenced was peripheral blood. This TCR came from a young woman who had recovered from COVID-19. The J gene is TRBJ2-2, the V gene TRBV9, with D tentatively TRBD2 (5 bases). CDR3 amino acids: CASSVLATNTGELFF. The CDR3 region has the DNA TGTGCCAGCAGCGTACTAGCAACTAACACCGGGGAGCTGTTTTTT. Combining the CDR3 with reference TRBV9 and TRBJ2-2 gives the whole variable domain DSGVTQTPKHLITATGQRVTLRCSPRSGDLSVYWYQQSLDQGLQFLIQYYNGEERAKGNILERFSAQQFPDLHSELNLSSLELGDSALYFCASSVLATNTGELFFGEGSRLTVL.